The rows below give T cell receptor beta chains drawn from one sample of a study of blood T cell repertoires in COVID-19. Repertoires were generated with immunoSEQ multiplex PCR, while TCRdb's copy carries only in-frame clones and drops some. This sample has some 270,000 clones, with around 83% found just once. Source material: peripheral blood. These receptors were obtained from a woman in her thirties or forties who had recovered from COVID-19. Both conserved end residues are part of each CDR3. D genes are given only for firm matches. Clone sizes are given selectively: once, few, many, or a class where the clone is expanded.

clone_size | d_call | j_call | v_call | cdr3_aa | cdr3_nt
NA | NA | TRBJ2-2 | TRBV5-1 | CASSFSGTGELFF | TGCGCCAGCAGCTTTTCCGGCACCGGGGAGCTGTTTTTT
NA | NA | TRBJ1-3 | TRBV4-1 | CASSPGVSRAGNTIYF | TGCGCCAGCAGCCCAGGGGTCTCGAGGGCTGGAAACACCATATATTTT
NA | NA | TRBJ2-1 | TRBV21-1 | CASSKNIKTASSSYNEQFF | TGTGCCAGCAGCAAAAATATAAAGACAGCTAGTAGCTCCTACAATGAGCAGTTCTTC
NA | NA | TRBJ1-3 | TRBV19 | CASSIEPGNTIYF | TGTGCCAGTAGTATTGAGCCTGGAAACACCATATATTTT
NA | NA | TRBJ1-2 | TRBV28 | CASSLSETYLRYTF | TGTGCCAGCAGTTTGTCCGAAACTTACCTACGCTACACCTTC
many | TRBD2 | TRBJ2-1 | TRBV11-2 | CASSLDSGSSGGNEQFF | TGTGCCAGCAGCTTAGATTCGGGGTCTAGCGGGGGTAATGAGCAGTTCTTC
NA | NA | TRBJ2-7 | TRBV2 | CASSEEVEDEQYF | TGTGCCAGCAGTGAAGAAGTGGAGGACGAGCAGTACTTC
NA | TRBD2 | TRBJ2-7 | TRBV3-1/TRBV3-2 | CASSQDLASGGAYEQYF | TGTGCCAGCAGCCAAGATTTGGCTAGCGGGGGGGCCTACGAGCAGTACTTC
NA | TRBD1 | TRBJ1-1 | TRBV14 | CASSQDRDRDFPEAFF | TGTGCCAGCAGCCAAGACAGGGACAGGGACTTCCCTGAAGCTTTCTTT
NA | NA | TRBJ2-5 | TRBV5-4 | CASSREETQYF | TGTGCCAGCAGTCGTGAGGAGACCCAGTACTTC
NA | NA | TRBJ1-2 | TRBV28 | CASTSNYGYTF | TGTGCCAGCACTTCCAACTATGGCTACACCTTC
NA | NA | TRBJ2-7 | TRBV27 | CASSLMGQGLSYEQYF | TGTGCCAGCAGTTTGATGGGGCAGGGTCTCTCCTACGAGCAGTACTTC
NA | NA | TRBJ1-1 | TRBV20-1 | CSANRNTEAFF | TGCAGTGCGAATAGGAACACTGAAGCTTTCTTT
NA | NA | TRBJ2-5 | TRBV10-3 | CAISESGRGRQETQYF | TGTGCCATCAGTGAGTCTGGACGGGGAAGGCAAGAGACCCAGTACTTC
NA | TRBD2 | TRBJ2-3 | TRBV4-2 | CASSQASGTSGSDTQYF | TGTGCCAGCAGCCAGGCCTCCGGGACTAGCGGTTCAGATACGCAGTATTTT
NA | NA | TRBJ2-7 | TRBV7-2 | CASSPGAGGYEQYF | TGTGCCAGCAGCCCCGGTGCCGGGGGATACGAGCAGTACTTC